This TCR beta chain was identified in a study of T cell responses to AZD1222 COVID-19 vaccine. V was clipped by 3 bases and J by 5 bases; unmatched bases: 8. The CDR3 length is 15 residues. The germline gives CDR1 SGHRS, CDR2 YFSETQ. Study-wide results and limits: Repertoire samples came only from after the peak T cell response.

Assay: immunoSEQ multiplex PCR; the TCRdb copy retains only in-frame clones and omits some. The sample lists under 200,000 clones; around 90% were seen once. With regard to this clone: Its antigen remains unidentified.

The source of this sequence is an adult who received the MenACWY meningococcal vaccine as a control. V usage is TRBV5-1 and J usage is TRBJ2-7; the match to TRBD2 covers 10 bases. The sample here was peripheral blood, taken 28 days after the second dose of the MenACWY control vaccine. Here the CDR3 reads CASSSNGLAVHEQYF. In nucleotides, the CDR3 is TGCGCCAGCAGCTCGAACGGACTAGCGGTACACGAGCAGTACTTC.